A selection of T cell receptor beta chains follows, all from one sample in a study of T cell responses to AZD1222 COVID-19 vaccine. The table came from immunoSEQ multiplex PCR; TCRdb's copy has only in-frame clones and leaves some out. The table records around 91,000 clones, roughly 90% of them present only once. The specimen comprised peripheral blood, sampled 28 days after the second AZD1222 dose. These receptors were taken from an adult who received the AZD1222 COVID-19 vaccine. The CDR3 runs from the conserved cysteine through the conserved F or W. D genes are given only for firm matches. A row's size may be missing; if present it is once, few, many or a size class.

v_gene,abundance,d_gene,j_gene,CDR3nt,CDR3aa
TRBV6-5,.,.,TRBJ1-4,TGTGCCAGCAGTCCGGGACCCGAGGAAAAACTGTTTTTT,CASSPGPEEKLFF
TRBV28,.,.,TRBJ1-3,TGTGCCATCAACAGGCCCTTCTCTGGAAACACCATATATTTT,CAINRPFSGNTIYF
TRBV28,few,TRBD1,TRBJ1-2,TGTGCCAGCAGTTTCCAACAGGGGAGAAACTATGGCTACACCTTC,CASSFQQGRNYGYTF
TRBV7-9,.,.,TRBJ1-4,TGTGCCAGCAGCTTAGCAGGCGGGACTAATGAAAAACTGTTTTTT,CASSLAGGTNEKLFF
TRBV6-5,.,.,TRBJ1-5,TGTGCCAGCAAGCAGACAGGCCACAATCAGCCCCAGCATTTT,CASKQTGHNQPQHF
TRBV5-4,.,TRBD2,TRBJ2-7,TGTGCCAGCAGCTTACCGGGACTAGCTTACGAGCAGTACTTC,CASSLPGLAYEQYF
TRBV28,.,.,TRBJ1-3,TGTGCCAGCAGTTCGGCGGGGCTCCGAAACACCATATATTTT,CASSSAGLRNTIYF
TRBV5-1,.,.,TRBJ2-5,TGCGCCAGCAGCCCCTTTCAAGAGACCCAGTACTTC,CASSPFQETQYF
TRBV7-2,.,TRBD1,TRBJ1-1,TGTGCCAGCAGCTCCCCGGGGACAGCTGGGGGAGCTTTCTTT,CASSSPGTAGGAFF
TRBV27,.,TRBD1,TRBJ1-2,TGTGCCAGCAGTCCCTCAGGGGGGGTCTATGGCTACACCTTC,CASSPSGGVYGYTF
TRBV9,.,TRBD2,TRBJ2-7,TGTGCCAGCAGCCCCGGGACTAGCGCCTCCTACGAGCAGTACTTC,CASSPGTSASYEQYF
TRBV2,.,.,TRBJ1-1,TGTGCCAGCAGACTAGGGGGTAGCACTGAAGCTTTCTTT,CASRLGGSTEAFF
TRBV10-2,.,TRBD1,TRBJ1-1,TGCGCCAGCACCCCCCCCCGGGACAGGGGAGGGGGAACTGAAGCTTTCTTT,CASTPPRDRGGGTEAFF
TRBV3-1/TRBV3-2,.,.,TRBJ2-2,TGTGCCAGCAGCCAAGGGGCCCTAGGCACCGGGGAGCTGTTTTTT,CASSQGALGTGELFF
TRBV18,.,.,TRBJ1-4,TGTGCCAGCTCACCAACTATGGTCGACAATGAAAAACTGTTTTTT,CASSPTMVDNEKLFF
TRBV5-6,.,.,TRBJ2-7,TGTGCCAGCAGCAGATGGACGACCTACGAGCAGTACTTC,CASSRWTTYEQYF
TRBV6-1,.,TRBD1,TRBJ1-6,TGTGCCAGCAGTGATCCGACAGGGGGCTTTCCACCCCTCCACTTT,CASSDPTGGFPPLHF
TRBV18,.,TRBD1,TRBJ1-3,TGTGCCAGCTCAGCCCTAGGGGGCACCTCTGGAAACACCATATATTTT,CASSALGGTSGNTIYF
TRBV18,.,.,TRBJ1-1,TGTGCCAGCTCAAAAACGGAGAACACTGAAGCTTTCTTT,CASSKTENTEAFF
TRBV6-6,.,TRBD1,TRBJ1-5,TGTGCCAGCAGAAACGGACAGGGGGCTGGGAATCAGCCCCAGCATTTT,CASRNGQGAGNQPQHF
TRBV18,.,.,TRBJ1-1,TGTGCCAGCTCACCGGGACAGAACACTGAAGCTTTCTTT,CASSPGQNTEAFF
TRBV28,.,TRBD1,TRBJ2-7,TGTGCCAGCAGTTCGCCCGGGACAGGTACCTACGAGCAGTACTTC,CASSSPGTGTYEQYF
TRBV3-1/TRBV3-2,once,TRBD2,TRBJ2-1,TGTGCCAGCAGCCAAGATTCAACGGGAGGCACCTACAATGAGCAGTTCTTC,CASSQDSTGGTYNEQFF
TRBV9,.,TRBD2,TRBJ2-5,TGTGCCAGCAGCGGAGTAGCGGGAGGAGAGACCCAGTACTTC,CASSGVAGGETQYF
TRBV5-1,.,TRBD1,TRBJ1-5,TGCGCCAGCAGCTTGGGAGGAGGGGGCGCCCAGCCCCAGCATTTT,CASSLGGGGAQPQHF
TRBV24-1,.,TRBD2,TRBJ2-1,TGTGCCACCAGTGACCCCGGACTAGCGAGGCCCAATGAGCAGTTCTTC,CATSDPGLARPNEQFF
TRBV7-9,.,.,TRBJ2-3,TGTGCCAGCAGCTTAAGTTTCAGCACAGATACGCAGTATTTT,CASSLSFSTDTQYF
TRBV24-1,.,.,TRBJ2-3,TGTGCCACCAGTGACAGGGGTCCCACAGATACGCAGTATTTT,CATSDRGPTDTQYF
TRBV6-5,.,TRBD2,TRBJ2-7,TGTGCCAGCAGTTCGGGCGGGAGCTCCTACGAGCAGTACTTC,CASSSGGSSYEQYF
TRBV9,.,TRBD1,TRBJ1-4,TGTGCCAGCAGCCCGACGCCGGGACAGGGGGAAAAACTGTTTTTT,CASSPTPGQGEKLFF
TRBV5-1,.,.,TRBJ2-7,TGCGCCAGCAGCTTGGAAGGGCGGCCCCCTGTAGAGCAGTACTTC,CASSLEGRPPVEQYF
TRBV12-3/TRBV12-4,.,.,TRBJ1-1,TGTGCCAGCAGTTTCTCGGACAGCACTGAAGCTTTCTTT,CASSFSDSTEAFF
TRBV6-4,.,TRBD1,TRBJ1-2,TGTGCCAGCAAGGCCGGGACAGGGAGGGACTATGGCTACACCTTC,CASKAGTGRDYGYTF